The 8 T cell receptor beta chains in this list originate from one sample, sequenced in a study of shared clonotypes between healthy human individuals (TCRdb year 2020). Libraries came from the immunoSEQ multiplex PCR assay. TCRdb limited this immuneACCESS table to in-frame rearrangements with V and J called. A share of clones is missing; checked studies link under half to unresolved V genes, and the rest is unexplained. The sample records 950,000 to 1,300,000 clones, under 80% of which are singletons. Of the sample, about 1.5% falls within the top ten clones. Sequencing was carried out using memory CD4+ T cells sorted from blood. The cell subset or site label, read with the paper, signifies: CD45RA-negative fraction. All receptors derive from a man between 18 and 29 years old in good health.

A single count supports this clone. Other DNA sequences of this sample code for an identical CDR3. V gene TRBV5-1 combines with J gene TRBJ2-3; 7 nucleotides line up with TRBD2. The CDR3 is 15 amino acids. J gave up 1 base and V 0 bases, and 2 bases lay outside the gene matches. The germline CDR1 and CDR2 sequences are SGHRS and YFSETQ. The CDR3 region has the DNA TGCGCCAGCAGCTTGGCTGCGGGAGGCACAGATACGCAGTATTTT. Translated, it gives CASSLAAGGTDTQYF.

This chain uses TRBV5-1 with TRBJ2-6, with unresolved D. The CDR3 totals 16 residues. Trimming took 5 bases from V and 0 from J, leaving 12 bases between them. Germline V gene lookup returns CDR1 SGHRS and CDR2 YFSETQ. The CDR3 region is CASRPSGSSGANVLTF. Here the CDR3 DNA reads TGCGCCAGCAGGCCCTCCGGGTCCTCTGGGGCCAACGTCCTGACTTTC.

This sequence joins TRBV7-8 and TRBJ2-2, with D possibly TRBD2 on 5 matching bases. Germline loops: CDR1 SGHVS, CDR2 FQNEAQ. The CDR3 runs to 16 residues. The V end lost 4 bases, the J end lost 0 bases, and 12 bases lay between the germline ends. CDR3: CASSSREQTNTGELFF. In nucleotides, the CDR3 is TGTGCCAGCAGCTCCCGGGAACAGACGAACACCGGGGAGCTGTTTTTT.

The chain joins TRBV30 to TRBJ2-3, with 10 nucleotides matching TRBD1. The CDR3 runs to 15 residues. J lost 0 bases, V lost 2 bases, and 2 bases had no gene match. Germline V gene sequence: CDR1 GTSNPN, CDR2 SVGIG (reference sequence). The CDR3 DNA sequence: TGTGCCTGGAGTCCGGGACAGGGGAGCACAGATACGCAGTATTTT. This codes for CAWSPGQGSTDTQYF.

CDR3 loop: CASSERQTSGNTIYF. DNA for the CDR3: TGTGCCAGCAGTGAAAGGCAGACCTCTGGAAACACCATATATTTT. V gene TRBV2 combines with J gene TRBJ1-3, with unresolved D. Trimming took 2 bases from V and 0 from J, leaving 8 bases between them. The CDR3 totals 15 residues. The V gene's germline CDR1 is SNHLY and CDR2 FYNNEI.

The genes are TRBV7-9 and TRBJ2-5; 15 bases fit TRBD2. The CDR3 loop spans 16 amino acids. The V gene end was trimmed by 5 bases and the J gene end by 2 bases; junction bases not matched to a gene: 3. In germline, CDR1 is SEHNR, CDR2 FQNEAQ (reference sequence). The CDR3 bases are TGTGCCAGCAGCGTCGGACTAGCGGGAGGGCAAGAGACCCAGTACTTC. It encodes CASSVGLAGGQETQYF.

The V and J genes are TRBV27 and TRBJ2-2; D call uncertain. CDR1 and CDR2 (germline): MNHEY, SMNVEV (reference sequence). Trimming took 2 bases from V and 5 from J, leaving 15 bases between them. The CDR3 totals 16 residues. This CDR3 is CASSLGPARVTGELFF. As DNA, the CDR3 is TGTGCCAGCAGTTTAGGCCCCGCTCGGGTAACCGGGGAGCTGTTTTTT.

Regarding this clone: A read error may explain this, as a much larger clone is one base away. The sample carries other DNA sequences with the same CDR3. The chain combines TRBV6-5 with TRBJ1-1; tentative D call: TRBD1 (5 bases). CDR3 size: 14 residues. The V end was cut by 4 bases, the J end by 4 bases, with 13 bases between. Germline V gives CDR1 MNHEY, CDR2 SVGAGI. The CDR3 DNA reads as TGTGCCAGCAGTTTCGGCGGGACGACCACTGAAGCTTTCTTT. This encodes CASSFGGTTTEAFF.